This is a list of T cell receptor beta chains from one sample in a study of regulatory T cells in long-lasting Graves disease. TCRdb passed the multiplex PCR reads through MiXCR, listing each CDR3 protein once. The table includes about 560,000 distinct CDR3 sequences, 15% to 20% detected once. The same data also contributed to another study, on T cells in Graves' hyperthyroidism and ophthalmopathy.

Here the sequenced sample was peripheral blood mononuclear cells (PBMCs), taken at new diagnosis, from a patient treated with antithyroid drugs. Receptors were obtained from a man younger than 35 with Graves disease. CDR3s include the opening cysteine and the closing phenylalanine or tryptophan. D genes are given only for firm matches. Size is stated for part of the rows, as once, few or many counts, or as a class when the clone is expanded.

>TRBV30|-|TRBJ2-7|few
CAWSPGNYEQYF
TGTGCCTGGAGCCCCGGGAACTACGAGCAGTACTTC
>TRBV29-1|TRBD1|TRBJ1-4|-
CSVPGQSDEKLFF
TGCAGCGTACCGGGACAGAGTGATGAAAAACTGTTTTTT
>TRBV20-1|TRBD2|TRBJ2-1|many
CSARRTSGSDEQFF
TGCAGTGCTAGACGGACTAGCGGGAGCGATGAGCAGTTCTTC
>TRBV19|TRBD1|TRBJ1-5|few
CASKVSDRGSGNQPQHF
TGTGCCAGTAAGGTATCGGACAGGGGTTCCGGCAATCAGCCCCAGCATTTT
>TRBV2|-|TRBJ2-7|many
CASRRQIGYEQYF
TGTGCCAGCAGACGACAGATTGGGTACGAGCAGTACTTC
>TRBV7-2|-|TRBJ1-2|many
CASSLVGPGGYTF
TGTGCCAGCAGCTTAGTGGGGCCGGGTGGCTACACCTTC
>TRBV9|-|TRBJ1-1|-
CASSVVQGRMNTEAFF
TGTGCCAGCAGCGTAGTACAGGGTAGAATGAACACTGAAGCTTTCTTT
>TRBV6-1|TRBD1|TRBJ1-1|many
CASTSNRWTGGGLNTEAFF
TGTGCCAGCACCTCAAATCGATGGACAGGAGGGGGCCTGAACACTGAAGCTTTCTTT
>TRBV9|-|TRBJ2-2|few
CASTKETGPGRELFF
TGTGCCAGCACCAAAGAGACAGGCCCCGGGAGGGAGCTGTTTTTT
>TRBV27|-|TRBJ2-2|few
CASSPLGTSGGELFF
TGTGCCAGCAGTCCCCTAGGGACTTCAGGCGGGGAGCTGTTTTTT
>TRBV20-1|TRBD1|TRBJ2-3|few
CSAARDRASADTQYF
TGCAGTGCGGCCAGGGACAGGGCGTCCGCAGATACGCAGTATTTT
>TRBV5-5|-|TRBJ1-1|-
CASSLYGENTEAFF
TGTGCCAGCAGCTTATATGGCGAGAACACTGAAGCTTTCTTT
>TRBV7-8|-|TRBJ1-4|-
CASSLGPGRNEKLFF
TGTGCCAGCAGCTTGGGGCCCGGACGTAATGAAAAACTGTTTTTT
>TRBV29-1|-|TRBJ2-2|-
CSVESRGDHTGELFF
TGCAGCGTTGAATCAAGGGGCGACCACACCGGGGAGCTGTTTTTT
>TRBV7-9|TRBD1|TRBJ1-5|few
CASSSTRTGEGQPQHF
TGTGCCAGCAGCTCTACTCGGACAGGGGAGGGTCAGCCCCAGCATTTT
>TRBV12-5|-|TRBJ1-1|-
CASGLGGASRAFF
TGTGCTAGTGGTTTGGGGGGGGCGTCTCGCGCTTTCTTT
>TRBV20-1|TRBD2|TRBJ2-1|few
CSARGLAVYNEQFF
TGCAGTGCTAGAGGGCTAGCGGTTTACAATGAGCAGTTCTTC
>TRBV2|-|TRBJ2-7|many
CASSEGARNSYEQYF
TGTGCCAGCAGTGAAGGGGCGCGTAACTCCTACGAGCAGTACTTC
>TRBV12-3/TRBV12-4|-|TRBJ1-1|-
CASSYMTADTEAFF
TGTGCCAGCAGTTATATGACAGCTGACACTGAAGCTTTCTTT
>TRBV4-1|-|TRBJ1-5|few
CASSQRGLGNQPQHF
TGCGCCAGCAGCCAACGGGGGCTCGGCAATCAGCCCCAGCATTTT
>TRBV28|-|TRBJ2-7|once
CASSLFEGGLDPYEQYF
TGTGCCAGCAGTTTATTCGAAGGGGGATTAGACCCCTACGAGCAGTACTTC
>TRBV11-1|-|TRBJ2-7|many
CASSHTGTATYEQYF
TGTGCCAGCAGCCACACCGGGACTGCAACCTACGAGCAGTACTTC
>TRBV5-5|TRBD1|TRBJ1-4|-
CASSFGTVPNEKLFF
TGTGCCAGCAGCTTCGGGACAGTCCCTAATGAAAAACTGTTTTTT
>TRBV20-1|-|TRBJ1-5|few
CSVGSRTDNQPQHF
TGCAGTGTGGGGAGCAGGACAGACAATCAGCCCCAGCATTTT
>TRBV20-1|-|TRBJ2-5|many
CSARGQGETQYF
TGCAGTGCTAGAGGTCAGGGAGAGACCCAGTACTTC
>TRBV20-1|-|TRBJ1-2|many
CSEWAGSYGYTF
TGCAGTGAGTGGGCAGGGTCTTATGGCTACACCTTC
>TRBV2|-|TRBJ2-7|many
CASGPWGYEQYF
TGTGCCAGCGGACCTTGGGGGTACGAGCAGTACTTC
>TRBV2|TRBD2|TRBJ2-7|many
CASRGTSITLSYEQYF
TGTGCCAGCAGGGGGACTAGCATTACTTTGTCCTACGAGCAGTACTTC
>TRBV6-1|-|TRBJ1-2|many
CAIATGSRGYTF
TGTGCCATTGCGACAGGTTCGCGTGGCTACACCTTC
>TRBV11-2|-|TRBJ1-2|many
CASSHTRGNREQKAAYGYTF
TGTGCCAGCAGCCATACAAGGGGCAACAGGGAGCAAAAAGCTGCCTATGGCTACACCTTC
>TRBV2|TRBD2|TRBJ2-1|many
CASSSRTSGLNEQFF
TGTGCCAGCAGTTCGCGGACTAGCGGGCTCAATGAGCAGTTCTTC
>TRBV6-1|-|TRBJ2-3|-
CASRGKDTQYF
TGTGCCAGCAGAGGCAAGGATACGCAGTATTTT
>TRBV29-1|-|TRBJ2-7|many
CSVPKGAYEQYF
TGCAGCGTTCCCAAGGGGGCCTACGAGCAGTACTTC
>TRBV11-2|-|TRBJ2-3|many
CASSPGPYTQYF
TGTGCCAGCAGCCCGGGACCCTATACGCAGTATTTT
>TRBV9|-|TRBJ1-1|few
CASSSSPRTEAFF
TGTGCCAGCAGCTCCTCTCCGAGGACTGAAGCTTTCTTT
>TRBV11-2|-|TRBJ2-7|many
CASSLTSFDSYEQYF
TGTGCCAGCAGCCTTACTAGCTTCGACTCCTACGAGCAGTACTTC
>TRBV7-2|-|TRBJ2-1|-
CASSFPGTNQSF
TGTGCCAGCAGCTTCCCCGGGACGAATCAGTCCTTC
>TRBV6-5|-|TRBJ2-1|few
CASSSPTYNEQFF
TGTGCCAGCAGTTCTCCCACTTACAATGAGCAGTTCTTC
>TRBV3-1|-|TRBJ2-7|-
CASSQARQPYEQYF
TGTGCCAGCAGCCAAGCAAGACAGCCCTACGAGCAGTACTTC
>TRBV6-1|TRBD1|TRBJ2-7|many
CASKADRGLSYEQYF
TGTGCCAGCAAAGCGGACAGGGGGCTGAGCTACGAGCAGTACTTC
>TRBV6-1|TRBD1|TRBJ1-2|many
CASSELGDSVYGYTF
TGTGCCAGCAGTGAACTGGGGGACAGTGTGTATGGCTACACCTTC
>TRBV5-5|-|TRBJ2-1|once
CASSMGPNNEQLF
TGTGCCAGCAGCATGGGACCGAACAATGAGCAGCTCTTC
>TRBV25-1|-|TRBJ2-1|few
CASSETPPAEQFF
TGTGCCAGCAGTGAAACCCCCCCTGCTGAGCAGTTCTTC
>TRBV27|TRBD1|TRBJ1-5|few
CASSDGTGLFNQPQHF
TGTGCCAGCAGTGACGGGACAGGGCTTTTCAATCAGCCCCAGCATTTT
>TRBV7-9|TRBD2|TRBJ2-3|few
CASSAAGREGTDTQYF
TGTGCCAGCAGCGCCGCCGGGAGGGAAGGGACAGATACGCAGTATTTT
>TRBV27|-|TRBJ1-1|many
CASSPFRTAEAFF
TGTGCCAGCAGTCCATTTCGGACAGCTGAAGCTTTCTTT
>TRBV28|TRBD2|TRBJ2-7|many
CASSLRLAGGYEQYF
TGTGCCAGCAGTTTACGACTAGCGGGAGGGTACGAGCAGTACTTC
>TRBV20-1|-|TRBJ1-1|many
CSARDPRPGMNTEAFF
TGCAGTGCTAGAGACCCCCGCCCTGGCATGAACACTGAAGCTTTCTTT
>TRBV30|-|TRBJ2-7|many
CAWRIGYSFEQYF
TGTGCCTGGAGAATTGGGTATAGTTTCGAGCAGTACTTC
>TRBV12-3/TRBV12-4|-|TRBJ1-1|-
CATGTPGRNTEAFF
TGTGCCACCGGAACCCCAGGCCGGAACACTGAAGCTTTCTTT
>TRBV28|-|TRBJ2-1|-
CASSFGTVREQFF
TGTGCCAGCAGTTTCGGGACGGTTAGGGAGCAGTTCTTC
>TRBV5-5|-|TRBJ2-2|-
CASSLVRPNTGELFF
TGTGCCAGCAGCTTGGTTAGGCCGAACACCGGGGAGCTGTTTTTT
>TRBV28|-|TRBJ2-3|many
CASSERVGPTTDTQYF
TGTGCCAGCAGTGAAAGAGTGGGACCTACCACAGATACGCAGTATTTT
>TRBV6-5|-|TRBJ1-1|-
CASSYHGVQGNTEAFF
TGTGCCAGCAGTTACCACGGGGTCCAAGGTAACACTGAAGCTTTCTTT
>TRBV2|TRBD1|TRBJ1-5|-
CASSGDRGWSQPQHF
TGTGCCAGCAGTGGGGACAGGGGATGGAGTCAGCCCCAGCATTTT